The 19 T cell receptor beta chains in this list originate from one sample, sequenced in a study of shared clonotypes between healthy human individuals. Sequenced by immunoSEQ multiplex PCR; TCRdb stores in-frame clones only, minus some. The sample contains approximately 2.5 million clones, over 85% of which appear only once. Source material: naive CD4+ T cells from PBMCs. The sample's subset: CD45RA+ positively selected. These receptors came from a man younger than 35 in good health. Some clones in this sample may be carry-over from other donors' samples.

On this clone: Other DNA sequences from this sample encode an identical CDR3 as well. The J gene is TRBJ2-3, the V gene TRBV11-2; D perhaps matches TRBD2 (5 bases). This CDR3 region has 13 residues. The V gene lost 0 bases and the J gene lost 6 bases, with 7 bases spanning the gap. CDR1 and CDR2 from the germline V gene are SGHAT and FQNNGV. This CDR3 is CASSLDRGDTQYF. In DNA, the CDR3 is TGTGCCAGCAGCTTAGATCGCGGGGATACGCAGTATTTT. Based on the CDR3 plus reference TRBV11-2 and TRBJ2-3, the full variable domain is EAGVAQSPRYKIIEKRQSVAFWCNPISGHATLYWYQQILGQGPKLLIQFQNNGVVDDSQLPKDRFSAERLKGVDSTLKIQPAKLEDSAVYLCASSLDRGDTQYFGPGTRLTVL.

This rearrangement joins TRBV19 to TRBJ1-5, with TRBD1 identical over 7 bases. The CDR3 totals 15 residues. V gave up 8 bases and J gave up 3 bases; unmatched junction bases: 10. Looked up from germline, CDR1 is LNHDA and CDR2 is SQIVND (reference sequence). This chain's CDR3 is CASLPGQKLNQPQHF. DNA of the CDR3: TGTGCCAGTCTTCCGGGACAGAAACTCAATCAGCCCCAGCATTTT.

This clone was observed a single time. V usage is TRBV18 and J usage is TRBJ1-3; D remains unclear. The CDR3 consists of 16 residues. The germline CDR1 and CDR2 sequences are KGHSH and LQKENI. V was trimmed by 3 bases and J by 0 bases, leaving 12 bases between them. The CDR3 nucleotides read TGTGCCAGCTCACCGGGTTCCCCGAGCTCTGGAAACACCATATATTTT. It is translated as CASSPGSPSSGNTIYF.

A remark on this clone: Other nucleotide sequences from this sample produce the same CDR3. The CDR3 spells CASSPDVGNTIYF. The CDR3 DNA sequence: TGCGCCAGCAGCCCTGATGTGGGAAACACCATATATTTT. The chain joins TRBV5-1 to TRBJ1-3, with D unclear. This CDR3 is built from 13 residues. Germline CDR1 SGHRS, CDR2 YFSETQ. V was cut by 4 bases and J by 4 bases, with 9 bases left in between. The full variable domain, completed using reference TRBV5-1 and TRBJ1-3, is KAGVTQTPRYLIKTRGQQVTLSCSPISGHRSVSWYQQTPGQGLQFLFEYFSETQRNKGNFPGRFSGRQFSNSRSEMNVSTLELGDSALYLCASSPDVGNTIYFGEGSWLTVV.

This clone is a singleton in its sample. The V call is TRBV10-2, the J call TRBJ2-5; no reliable D call. Trimming removed 2 bases from V and 5 bases from J, with 3 bases in between. Germline CDR1 and CDR2: WSHSY and SAAADI. CDR3 length: 11 amino acids. CDR3 residues: CASSEKETQYF. CDR3 coding DNA: TGCGCCAGCAGTGAGAAGGAGACCCAGTACTTC.

The V and J genes are TRBV9 and TRBJ1-1; tentatively, D is TRBD1 (6 bases). Germline V gene data show CDR1 as SGDLS and CDR2 as YYNGEE. Trimming removed 4 bases from V and 0 bases from J, with 13 bases in between. This CDR3 has 15 residues. CDR3: CASSPRGGLNTEAFF. The CDR3 DNA follows: TGTGCCAGCAGCCCTAGGGGGGGTCTGAACACTGAAGCTTTCTTT.

V usage is TRBV6-5 and J usage is TRBJ2-7, with 11 bases matching TRBD1. The junction had 3 bases not matched to a gene; V was cut back by 6 bases and J by 2 bases. Germline V gives CDR1 MNHEY, CDR2 SVGAGI. This CDR3 contains 14 residues. CDR3 nucleotides: TGTGCCAGCAGGCTGGGACAGGGGGCCTACGAGCAGTACTTC. It codes for CASRLGQGAYEQYF.

On this clone itself: In the same sample, other DNA sequences code for this CDR3. This chain connects TRBV5-1 to TRBJ2-5, with D possibly being TRBD1 (5 bases). The CDR3 has 12 amino acids. CDR1 is SGHRS, CDR2 YFSETQ, per germline. V lost 2 bases, J lost 5 bases, and 7 bases lay in between. Here the CDR3 DNA reads TGCGCCAGCAGCTTCCCAGGGGAGACCCAGTACTTC. It codes for CASSFPGETQYF.

The chain couples TRBV6-1 to TRBJ2-3; D is unresolved. This CDR3 has 15 amino acids. Germline CDR1 is MNHNS and CDR2 is SASEGT. V was pared by 3 bases and J by 6 bases, with 16 bases between. Written as DNA, the CDR3 is TGTGCCAGCAGTGAGCAAAACGGCGGTTGGGATACGCAGTATTTT. Translated, it gives CASSEQNGGWDTQYF.

V is TRBV7-2 and J is TRBJ2-7; 10 bases map to TRBD2. Germline V gene data show CDR1 as SGHTA and CDR2 as FQGNSA. There are 14 residues in the CDR3. Trimming took 6 bases from V and 3 from J; bases not matched to a gene: 5. The DNA of the CDR3 is TGTGCCAGCAGGGGGACTAGCGACGACTACGAGCAGTACTTC. It translates to CASRGTSDDYEQYF.

The chain combines TRBV19 with TRBJ2-7, with D perhaps TRBD1 or TRBD2 (6 bases each). Germline CDR1 LNHDA, CDR2 SQIVND (reference sequence). The length of the CDR3 is 16 residues. V lost 3 bases and J lost 6, with 21 bases in between. The CDR3 coding sequence is TGTGCCAGTAGTATTTCCGCGGGACACCGAGAACCCGAGCAGTACTTC. Protein sequence: CASSISAGHREPEQYF.

The chain carries TRBV5-4 and TRBJ2-2; D possibly corresponds to TRBD1 (6 bases). CDR1 and CDR2 (germline): SGHNT, YYREEE (reference sequence). With 0 bases removed from V and 6 bases from J, the gap between germline ends came to 12 bases. The length of the CDR3 is 15 residues. CDR3 coding DNA: TGTGCCAGCAGCTTGGCCACAGGGCTCGCCGGGGAGCTGTTTTTT. Translating it yields CASSLATGLAGELFF.

The chain employs TRBV28 and TRBJ1-1, with D unresolved. V lost 4 bases, J lost 10 bases, and 16 bases lay in between. CDR3 length: 13 residues. Looked up from germline, CDR1 is MDHEN and CDR2 is SYDVKM. Here the CDR3 DNA reads TGTGCCAGCAGTTCCATAGGTCGGGGAAGAGCTTTCTTT. Translation: CASSSIGRGRAFF.

The V and J genes are TRBV5-1 and TRBJ2-7; D possibly corresponds to TRBD2 (5 bases). CDR3 size: 16 residues. The ends were cut back, 0 bases at V and 0 bases at J, with 13 bases in the middle. CDR1 is SGHRS, CDR2 YFSETQ, per germline. The CDR3 DNA sequence: TGCGCCAGCAGCTTGGTATTATCGGGAACCTCCTACGAGCAGTACTTC. Its translation is CASSLVLSGTSYEQYF.

The genes are TRBV2 and TRBJ2-7; D is ambiguous. The CDR3 covers 13 residues. Germline V gives CDR1 SNHLY, CDR2 FYNNEI. V shed 3 bases and J shed 2 bases, with 8 bases lying between them. In nucleotides, the CDR3 is TGTGCCAGCAGTGATCAACTGACCTACGAGCAGTACTTC. This sequence encodes CASSDQLTYEQYF.

This clone was recorded once. The chain is built from TRBV5-6 and TRBJ1-5; D is uncertain. With 0 bases removed from V and 1 base from J, the gap between germline ends came to 11 bases. Germline-derived CDR1 and CDR2 are SGHDT and YYEEEE. The CDR3 is 16 amino acids. The CDR3 DNA reads TGTGCCAGCAGCTTGGGGTTGGGCAGAAGCAATCAGCCCCAGCATTTT. Translating it yields CASSLGLGRSNQPQHF.

V usage is TRBV13 and J usage is TRBJ1-2; D gene uncertain. Germline values: CDR1 PRHDT, CDR2 FYEKMQ (reference sequence). Between the trimmed V and J ends, which lost 5 bases and 2 bases, there was a span of 21 bases. The CDR3 totals 17 residues. CDR3 DNA: TGTGCCAGCAGCACCCGGGAATGGGTGAGAAAAAACTATGGCTACACCTTC. This codes for CASSTREWVRKNYGYTF.

The gene calls are TRBV28 and TRBJ2-7, with TRBD1 identical over 8 bases. Germline assignment: CDR1 MDHEN and CDR2 SYDVKM. The V segment lost 4 bases and the J segment 3 bases; nucleotides outside the gene matches: 5. This CDR3 has 14 amino acids. CDR3 nucleotide sequence: TGTGCCAGCAGTTCGGGACAGGCTCTCTACGAGCAGTACTTC. It codes for CASSSGQALYEQYF.

The genes are TRBV9 and TRBJ2-1; 8 bases agree with TRBD2. Trimming removed 5 bases from V and 2 bases from J; junction bases left unmatched: 6. CDR3 size: 15 residues. The germline V gene has CDR1 SGDLS and CDR2 YYNGEE. The CDR3 nucleotides are TGTGCCAGCAGGCGCACTAGCGGCCCCTACAATGAGCAGTTCTTC. This encodes CASRRTSGPYNEQFF.